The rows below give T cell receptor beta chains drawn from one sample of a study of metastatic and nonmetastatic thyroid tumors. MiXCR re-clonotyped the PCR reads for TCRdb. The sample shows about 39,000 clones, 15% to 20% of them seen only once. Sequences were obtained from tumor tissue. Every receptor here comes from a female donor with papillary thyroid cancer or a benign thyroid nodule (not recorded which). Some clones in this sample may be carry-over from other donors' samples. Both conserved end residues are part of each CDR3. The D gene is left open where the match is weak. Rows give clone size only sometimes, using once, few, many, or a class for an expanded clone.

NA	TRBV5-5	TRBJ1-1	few	CASSFSMRGTEAFF	TGTGCCAGCAGCTTTTCTATGAGGGGCACTGAAGCTTTCTTT
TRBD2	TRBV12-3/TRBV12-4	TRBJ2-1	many	CASSGTSGGIYNEQFF	TGTGCCAGCAGTGGGACTAGCGGGGGGATCTACAATGAGCAGTTCTTC
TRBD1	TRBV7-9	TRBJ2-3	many	CASSTGTGSTDTQYF	TGTGCCAGCAGCACCGGGACAGGGAGCACAGATACGCAGTATTTT
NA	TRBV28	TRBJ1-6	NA	CASSLFPGKGSPLHF	TGTGCTAGCAGTTTATTCCCAGGCAAGGGGTCACCCCTCCACTTT
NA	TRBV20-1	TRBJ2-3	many	CSARVPWQTGTDTQYF	TGCAGTGCTAGAGTACCCTGGCAAACTGGCACAGATACGCAGTATTTT
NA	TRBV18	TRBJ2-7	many	CASSPSTSGGYEQYF	TGTGCCAGCTCACCTTCCACCTCGGGTGGGTACGAGCAGTACTTC
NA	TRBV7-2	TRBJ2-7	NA	CASSLGSVAYEQYF	TGTGCCAGCAGCTTAGGGTCAGTAGCCTACGAGCAATACTTC
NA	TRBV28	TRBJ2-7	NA	CASIGGASYEHYF	TGTGCCAGCATCGGGGGTGCCTCCTATGAGCATTACTTC
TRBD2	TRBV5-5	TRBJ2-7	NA	CASSLAGTSGGYEQYF	TGTGCCAGCAGCTTGGCCGGGACTAGCGGGGGATACGAGCAGTACTTC
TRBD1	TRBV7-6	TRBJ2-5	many	CASTLLGQGARETQYF	TGTGCCAGCACCTTATTGGGACAGGGGGCGCGTGAGACCCAGTACTTC
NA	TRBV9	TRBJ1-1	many	CASSVVEGVTEAFF	TGTGCCAGCAGCGTAGTGGAGGGGGTTACTGAAGCTTTCTTT
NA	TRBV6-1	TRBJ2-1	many	CASSEAPGGLPGNEQFF	TGTGCCAGCAGTGAAGCCCCCGGGGGGCTCCCGGGCAATGAGCAGTTCTTC
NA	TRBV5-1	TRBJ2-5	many	CASSFEETQYF	TGCGCCAGCAGCTTTGAAGAGACCCAGTACTTC
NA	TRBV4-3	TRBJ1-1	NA	CASSQVNGGRTEAFF	TGCGCCAGCAGCCAAGTTAATGGGGGGCGGACTGAAGCTTTCTTT
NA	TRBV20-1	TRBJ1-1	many	CSASFLDRPLFEAFF	TGCAGTGCTAGTTTCCTTGACAGACCTTTGTTTGAAGCTTTCTTT
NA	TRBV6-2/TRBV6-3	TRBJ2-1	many	CASKPLTRAFGNEQFF	TGTGCCAGCAAACCCCTGACCAGGGCGTTTGGCAATGAGCAGTTCTTC
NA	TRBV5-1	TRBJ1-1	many	CASSLGSASEAFF	TGCGCCAGCAGCTTGGGTTCAGCTTCTGAAGCTTTCTTT